This is a list of T cell receptor beta chains from one sample in a study of control samples from healthy donors and cancer patients. The data were produced by immunoSEQ multiplex PCR, yet TCRdb's version contains in-frame clones alone and is incomplete. In the table there are 150,000 to 180,000 clones, about 93% of which are singletons. The sequenced sample consisted of blood. The receptor set was obtained from a man in his forties or fifties in good health. The CDR3 runs from the conserved cysteine through the conserved F or W. The order of the fields is D gene, clone size, V gene, J gene, CDR3 protein, CDR3 DNA. The D gene is left open where the match is weak. Clone size is stated in some rows and not others, as once, few, many or a class when expanded.

>-|-|TRBV5-1|TRBJ1-1
CASSPIRTANTEAFF
TGCGCCAGCAGCCCCATCAGGACAGCGAACACTGAAGCTTTCTTT
>-|-|TRBV7-8|TRBJ2-1
CASSPSLSSYNEQFF
TGTGCCAGCAGCCCTAGCCTGTCCTCCTACAATGAGCAGTTCTTC
>-|-|TRBV5-5|TRBJ1-2
CASRSQTGPNYGYTF
TGTGCCAGCAGATCTCAGACAGGACCGAACTATGGCTACACCTTC
>TRBD2|-|TRBV7-2|TRBJ2-3
CASSSRLAGGADTQYF
TGTGCCAGCAGCTCCCGACTAGCGGGAGGGGCAGATACGCAGTATTTT
>-|-|TRBV28|TRBJ2-1
CASEALGGYNEQFF
TGTGCCAGCGAGGCATTAGGTGGCTACAATGAGCAGTTCTTC
>-|-|TRBV18|TRBJ1-2
CASSPKGETYGYTF
TGTGCCAGCTCACCAAAAGGGGAGACCTATGGCTACACCTTC
>-|-|TRBV11-2|TRBJ2-1
CASSTGTPSYNEQFF
TGTGCCAGCAGCACCGGGACTCCTTCCTACAATGAGCAGTTCTTC
>TRBD2|-|TRBV6-6|TRBJ2-7
CASSYSRGRGSYEQYF
TGTGCCAGCAGTTACTCACGCGGGAGGGGCTCCTACGAGCAGTACTTC
>-|once|TRBV3-1/TRBV3-2|TRBJ1-5
CASSQGGDQPQHF
TGTGCCAGCAGCCAAGGAGGCGATCAGCCCCAGCATTTT
>TRBD2|-|TRBV7-2|TRBJ2-7
CASSSGLAGVYEQYF
TGTGCCAGCAGCTCTGGGCTAGCGGGAGTGTACGAGCAGTACTTC
>-|-|TRBV30|TRBJ1-1
CAWSVIGGTEAFF
TGTGCCTGGAGTGTAATCGGGGGCACTGAAGCTTTCTTT
>TRBD1|-|TRBV19|TRBJ2-2
CASTPGTGRPNTGELFF
TGTGCCAGTACCCCCGGGACAGGGCGGCCCAACACCGGGGAGCTGTTTTTT
>-|-|TRBV20-1|TRBJ2-6
CSASAGTGANVLTF
TGCAGTGCTAGTGCGGGGACCGGGGCCAACGTCCTGACTTTC
>TRBD2|-|TRBV7-2|TRBJ2-1
CASSQLADSYNEQFF
TGTGCCAGCAGCCAACTAGCGGACTCCTACAATGAGCAGTTCTTC
>TRBD1|-|TRBV24-1|TRBJ2-2
CATRRQGDTGELFF
TGTGCCACCCGCCGACAGGGAGACACCGGGGAGCTGTTTTTT
>TRBD2|-|TRBV5-1|TRBJ2-6
CASSLRTSGRAGANVLTF
TGCGCCAGCAGCCTACGGACTAGCGGGAGGGCTGGGGCCAACGTCCTGACTTTC
>-|-|TRBV12-3/TRBV12-4|TRBJ2-5
CASSFARQETQYF
TGTGCCAGCAGTTTTGCTCGCCAAGAGACCCAGTACTTC
>TRBD1|once|TRBV3-1/TRBV3-2|TRBJ2-1
CASSQGTVGEQFF
TGTGCCAGCAGCCAGGGGACAGTGGGTGAGCAGTTCTTC
>-|-|TRBV7-2|TRBJ2-5
CASSPTGFETQYF
TGTGCCAGCAGCCCCACAGGGTTTGAGACCCAGTACTTC
>TRBD1|-|TRBV30|TRBJ1-1
CAWSVQGVSTEAFF
TGTGCCTGGAGTGTACAGGGGGTGAGCACTGAAGCTTTCTTT
>TRBD2|-|TRBV7-2|TRBJ2-1
CASSLVPSGLAGRNEQFF
TGTGCCAGCAGCTTAGTTCCCTCGGGACTAGCGGGACGGAATGAGCAGTTCTTC
>-|once|TRBV18|TRBJ1-1
CASSPAGLDTEAFF
TGTGCCAGCTCACCTGCAGGGCTAGACACTGAAGCTTTCTTT
>-|-|TRBV12-3/TRBV12-4|TRBJ1-2
CASGLARGYGYTF
TGTGCCAGCGGATTAGCCAGGGGCTATGGCTACACCTTC
>-|-|TRBV12-5|TRBJ2-3
CASGPSGTDTQYF
TGTGCTAGTGGTCCCTCGGGCACAGATACGCAGTATTTT
>TRBD2|-|TRBV25-1|TRBJ2-7
CASSESLAGRYEQYF
TGTGCCAGCAGTGAATCGCTAGCGGGACGGTACGAGCAGTACTTC
>-|-|TRBV2|TRBJ1-1
CASTGRGGTEAFF
TGTGCCAGCACCGGCAGGGGAGGGACTGAAGCTTTCTTT
>-|few|TRBV27|TRBJ1-2
CASTRNREGNYGYTF
TGTGCCAGCACAAGAAATAGGGAGGGGAACTATGGCTACACCTTC
>-|once|TRBV5-5|TRBJ1-5
CASSLLDEGNQPQHF
TGTGCCAGCAGCTTACTGGACGAGGGCAATCAGCCCCAGCATTTT
>-|-|TRBV11-3|TRBJ2-7
CASSLELLQRNEQYF
TGTGCCAGCAGCTTAGAGCTCCTCCAGAGGAACGAGCAGTACTTC
>-|-|TRBV3-1/TRBV3-2|TRBJ1-5
CASSLATLGNQPQHF
TGTGCCAGCAGCCTCGCCACCCTTGGCAATCAGCCCCAGCATTTT
>-|-|TRBV4-1|TRBJ1-5
CASSQDGGLGHQPQHF
TGCGCCAGCAGCCAAGATGGGGGGCTCGGGCATCAGCCCCAGCATTTT
>TRBD2|-|TRBV7-8|TRBJ2-7
CASSPGRGKTYEQYF
TGTGCCAGCAGCCCCGGGAGGGGGAAGACCTACGAGCAGTACTTC
>-|once|TRBV5-1|TRBJ2-2
CASSGISNTGELFF
TGCGCCAGCAGCGGGATTTCGAACACCGGGGAGCTGTTTTTT
>-|-|TRBV5-5|TRBJ2-5
CASSFFIPGETQYF
TGTGCCAGCAGCTTCTTCATCCCCGGGGAGACCCAGTACTTC
>-|-|TRBV19|TRBJ1-1
CASSIGDQGYNTEAFF
TGTGCCAGTAGTATAGGGGACCAGGGTTATAACACTGAAGCTTTCTTT
>-|-|TRBV27|TRBJ1-1
CASSLPGRIDTEAFF
TGTGCCAGCAGTTTACCCGGACGGATAGACACTGAAGCTTTCTTT
>-|-|TRBV7-2|TRBJ1-2
CASSYKTGHLNYGYTF
TGTGCCAGCAGCTACAAAACGGGACATCTTAACTATGGCTACACCTTC
>-|many|TRBV27|TRBJ1-6
CASSFLGSPLHF
TGTGCCAGCAGTTTCCTCGGGTCACCCCTCCACTTT
>TRBD1|-|TRBV2|TRBJ1-5
CASSENRDRVNQPQHF
TGTGCCAGCAGTGAGAACCGGGACAGGGTCAATCAGCCCCAGCATTTT
>-|-|TRBV4-1|TRBJ1-6
CASSPWAVGSPLHF
TGCGCCAGCAGCCCGTGGGCTGTAGGTTCACCCCTCCACTTT
>-|-|TRBV15|TRBJ1-4
CATSRDGRVNEKLFF
TGTGCCACCAGCAGAGATGGCAGGGTTAATGAAAAACTGTTTTTT
>-|-|TRBV7-2|TRBJ1-2
CASRMRGAPGYTF
TGTGCCAGCAGGATGAGGGGCGCGCCGGGCTACACCTTC
>TRBD1|-|TRBV19|TRBJ1-1
CASSQGDRVGTEAFF
TGTGCCAGTAGTCAGGGGGACAGGGTTGGCACTGAAGCTTTCTTT
>TRBD2|-|TRBV24-1|TRBJ2-1
CATSDPGTSGSVAYNEQFF
TGTGCCACCAGTGACCCCGGGACTAGCGGGAGTGTGGCCTACAATGAGCAGTTCTTC
>TRBD1|-|TRBV5-1|TRBJ2-7
CASSSTGGIYEQYF
TGCGCCAGCAGCTCCACAGGGGGCATCTACGAGCAGTACTTC
>-|-|TRBV27|TRBJ1-6
CASSFQGFGLDSPLHF
TGTGCCAGCAGTTTTCAGGGGTTCGGGTTAGATTCACCCCTCCACTTT
>-|-|TRBV12-3/TRBV12-4|TRBJ2-1
CASSLSFGGKQFF
TGTGCCAGCAGTTTATCGTTTGGGGGCAAGCAGTTCTTC
>-|-|TRBV19|TRBJ1-5
CASSIVPTGRNQPQHF
TGTGCCAGTAGTATAGTCCCGACAGGCCGCAATCAGCCCCAGCATTTT
>-|-|TRBV7-8|TRBJ1-6
CASSKTTGNNSPLHF
TGTGCCAGCAGCAAAACAACAGGGAATAATTCACCCCTCCACTTT
>TRBD1|-|TRBV4-1|TRBJ2-7
CASSFRDSKTYEQYF
TGCGCCAGCAGCTTCCGGGACAGTAAAACCTACGAGCAGTACTTC
>TRBD2|-|TRBV29-1|TRBJ2-1
CSVENSGKGNEQFF
TGCAGCGTTGAAAATAGCGGGAAAGGCAATGAGCAGTTCTTC
>-|-|TRBV5-4|TRBJ2-7
CASSEDRARSTEQYF
TGTGCCAGCAGCGAAGATCGGGCTCGGTCTACCGAGCAGTACTTC
>-|-|TRBV18|TRBJ1-1
CASSPRQGLGDTEAFF
TGTGCCAGCTCACCAAGGCAGGGCTTAGGGGACACTGAAGCTTTCTTT
>TRBD1|-|TRBV9|TRBJ2-3
CASSTSTGNTDTQYF
TGTGCCAGCAGCACATCGACAGGGAACACAGATACGCAGTATTTT
>TRBD1|-|TRBV18|TRBJ2-1
CASSPPSRGQGINEQFF
TGTGCCAGCTCACCACCAAGTAGGGGACAGGGGATCAATGAGCAGTTCTTC